This T cell receptor beta chain was observed in a study of radiation and T cells in renal cell carcinoma. Study-level findings and limits: Dominant CDR3 motifs were more common in irradiated tumors than controls. Top 100 clonotypes averaged around 50% in irradiated versus approximately 45% in nephrectomy-only tumors.

The CDR3 contains 12 residues. TCRdb's copy holds only in-frame clones and misses some; the assay was immunoSEQ multiplex PCR. The profile shows 23,000 or so clones, 55% to 70% of them singletons. Treatment defined: treatment-naive control, cytoreductive nephrectomy. This clone was detected a few times. The antigen is unknown. Sequencing used tumor tissue, obtained from a patient whose treatment was nephrectomy without radiotherapy. The sequence was collected from a man between 40 and 49 years old with renal cell carcinoma. The rearrangement joins TRBV21-1 to TRBJ2-7. TRBV21-1 is described as a pseudogene. CDR3 in amino acids: CASSRAAYEQYV. The CDR3 DNA is TGTGCCAGCTCTCGGGCAGCTTACGAGCAGTACGTC.